Below, 2 T cell receptor beta chains from the same sample are listed, as sequenced in a study of human T cells and chemical hapten exposure. The time point denotes: patch test 1, 2 weeks after DPC sensitization. Treatment in this sample: therapeutic diphenylcyclopropenone sensitization with weekly scalp DPC. MiXCR was run by TCRdb on the RACE reads, yielding one entry per CDR3 protein. This sample has some 340,000 distinct CDR3 sequences; approximately 6.3% occur once, and the top ten carry 8% to 9%. The source was whole blood, collected in connection with sensitization to the hapten diphenylcyclopropenone (DPC). These receptors were taken from a woman aged 18-29 years with alopecia areata. Some clones in this sample may be carry-over from other donors' samples.

This clonotype was seen a few times. The chain uses TRBV12-3 or TRBV12-4 and TRBJ1-6; 9 bases map to TRBD1. CDR3 size: 14 residues. The V and J ends lost 5 bases and 11 bases, in that order; junction bases with no gene match: 7. In DNA form, the CDR3 reads TGTGCCAGCAGTGAGGACAGGGGAAGAACACCCCTCCACTTT. Its protein is CASSEDRGRTPLHF.

This chain uses TRBV10-3 with TRBJ1-1; 11 nucleotides match TRBD1. The J segment lost 3 bases and the V segment lost 4 bases, leaving 1 base of the junction unmatched. Germline V CDR1 and CDR2: ENHRY, SYGVKD. CDR3 size: 14 residues. Written as DNA, the CDR3 is TGTGCCATCAGTGGGGGACAGGGGGACACTGAAGCTTTCTTT. As protein: CAISGGQGDTEAFF.